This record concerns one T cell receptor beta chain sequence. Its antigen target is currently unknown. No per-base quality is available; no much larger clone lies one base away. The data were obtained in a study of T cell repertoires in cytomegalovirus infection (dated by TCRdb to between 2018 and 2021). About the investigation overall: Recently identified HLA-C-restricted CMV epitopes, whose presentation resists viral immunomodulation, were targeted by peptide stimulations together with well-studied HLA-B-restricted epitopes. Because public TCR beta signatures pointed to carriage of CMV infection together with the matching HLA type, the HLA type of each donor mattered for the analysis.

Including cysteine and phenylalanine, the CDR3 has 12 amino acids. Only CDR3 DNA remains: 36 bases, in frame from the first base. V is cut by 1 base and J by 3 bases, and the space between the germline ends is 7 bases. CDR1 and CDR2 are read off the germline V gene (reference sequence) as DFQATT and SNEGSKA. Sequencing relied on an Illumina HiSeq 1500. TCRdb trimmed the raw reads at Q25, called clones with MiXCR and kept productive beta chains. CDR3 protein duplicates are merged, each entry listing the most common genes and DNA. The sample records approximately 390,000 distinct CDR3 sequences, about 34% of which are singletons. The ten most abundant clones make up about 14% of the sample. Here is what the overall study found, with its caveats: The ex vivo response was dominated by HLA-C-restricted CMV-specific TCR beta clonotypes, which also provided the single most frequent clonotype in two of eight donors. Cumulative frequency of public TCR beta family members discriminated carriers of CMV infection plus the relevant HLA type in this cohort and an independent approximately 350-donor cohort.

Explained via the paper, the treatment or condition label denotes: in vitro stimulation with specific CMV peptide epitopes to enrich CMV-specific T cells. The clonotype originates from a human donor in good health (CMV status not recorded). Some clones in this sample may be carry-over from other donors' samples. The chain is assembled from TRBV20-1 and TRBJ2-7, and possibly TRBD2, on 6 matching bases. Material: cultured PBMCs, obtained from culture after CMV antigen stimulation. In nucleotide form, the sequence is TGCAGTGCTAGAGCGGGAGTCTACGAGCAGTACTTC. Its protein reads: CSARAGVYEQYF.